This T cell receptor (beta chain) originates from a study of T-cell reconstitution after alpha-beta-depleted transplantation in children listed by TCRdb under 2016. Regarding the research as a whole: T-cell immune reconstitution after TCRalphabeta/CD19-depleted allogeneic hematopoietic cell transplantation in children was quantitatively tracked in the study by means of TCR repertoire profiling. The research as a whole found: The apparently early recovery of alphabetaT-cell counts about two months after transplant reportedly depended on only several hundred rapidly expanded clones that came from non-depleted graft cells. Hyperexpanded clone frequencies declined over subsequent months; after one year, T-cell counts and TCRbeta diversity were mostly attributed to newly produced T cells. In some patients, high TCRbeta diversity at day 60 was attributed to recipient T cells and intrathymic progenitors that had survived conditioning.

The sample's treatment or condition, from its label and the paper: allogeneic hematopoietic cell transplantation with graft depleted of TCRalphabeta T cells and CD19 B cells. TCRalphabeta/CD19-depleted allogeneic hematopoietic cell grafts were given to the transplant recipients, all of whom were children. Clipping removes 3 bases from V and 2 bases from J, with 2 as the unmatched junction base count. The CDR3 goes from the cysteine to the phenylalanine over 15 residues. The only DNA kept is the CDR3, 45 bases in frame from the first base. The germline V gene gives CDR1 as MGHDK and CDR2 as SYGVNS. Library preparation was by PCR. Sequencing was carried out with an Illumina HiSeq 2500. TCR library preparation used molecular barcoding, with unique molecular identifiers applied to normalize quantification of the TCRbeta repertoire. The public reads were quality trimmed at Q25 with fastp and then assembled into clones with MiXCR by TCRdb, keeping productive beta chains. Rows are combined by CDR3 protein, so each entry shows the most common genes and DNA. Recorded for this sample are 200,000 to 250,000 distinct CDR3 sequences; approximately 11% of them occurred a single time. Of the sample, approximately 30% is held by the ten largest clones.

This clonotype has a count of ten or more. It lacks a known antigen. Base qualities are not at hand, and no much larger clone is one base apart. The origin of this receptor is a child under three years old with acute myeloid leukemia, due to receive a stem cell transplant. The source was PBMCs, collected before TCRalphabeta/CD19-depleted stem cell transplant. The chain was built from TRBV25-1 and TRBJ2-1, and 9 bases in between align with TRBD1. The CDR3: CASSEGQGPYNEQFF. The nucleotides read TGTGCCAGCAGTGAGGGACAGGGACCCTACAATGAGCAGTTCTTC.